The clone carrying this TCR beta chain came up once. This CDR3 region has 16 residues. The germline CDR1 and CDR2 sequences are KGHSH and LQKENI. The V end was cut by 3 bases, the J end by 2 bases, with 14 bases between. Methods used by the authors: Reference gene primer amplification yielded estimated nucleated cell counts. The table came from immunoSEQ multiplex PCR; TCRdb's copy has only in-frame clones and leaves some out. D and trimming were read from the DNA, whereas the V and J calls and clone size are those reported in that table. Of 250,000 to 350,000 clones listed, approximately 84% are singletons. Seattle-derived patients entered the study during active infection and were followed longitudinally. This sample stems from a study of blood T cell repertoires in COVID-19. As for the study in general: There were acute and convalescent COVID-19 samples, and they came from the United States, Italy and Spain. The analysed material was cDNA or gDNA that came from T cells, B-cell-depleted T cells, or PBMCs.

The chain carries TRBV18 and TRBJ1-3; D gene uncertain. This receptor was obtained from a human donor with COVID-19, enrolled during active disease. The donor label of this sample is uncertain. The specimen sequenced was peripheral blood. The CDR3 nucleotides read TGTGCCAGCTCACCTTACGGGATCTCCGCTGGAAACACCATATATTTT. It codes for CASSPYGISAGNTIYF.